What follows are 3 T cell receptor beta chains derived from one specimen sequenced in a study of T cells after yellow fever vaccination. TCRdb passed the 5' RACE reads through MiXCR, listing each CDR3 protein once. The table has 500,000 to 700,000 distinct CDR3 sequences, under 25% seen once; the top ten hold around an eighth. Sequenced material: PBMCs, taken 15 days after the yellow fever booster vaccination. Receptors originate from a young man who received the YFV17D yellow fever vaccine.

In its sample, this clonotype was seen a few times. Here the CDR3 reads CASSQGAGSGEKLFF. The CDR3 nucleotides read TGCGCCAGCAGCCAAGGGGCGGGGTCTGGTGAAAAACTGTTTTTT. The V call is TRBV4-3, the J call TRBJ1-4; D gene ambiguous. Germline V gene lookup returns CDR1 LGHNA and CDR2 YSLEER. Deletions cut 1 base from V and 7 bases from J, with 13 bases between. The CDR3 runs to 15 residues.

V and J are TRBV20-1 and TRBJ1-4, with 8 bases that match TRBD1. The CDR3 totals 12 residues. Germline values: CDR1 DFQATT, CDR2 SNEGSKA (reference sequence). The ends lost 5 bases at V and 8 bases at J; junction bases unmatched: 4. The CDR3 is CSALDRVEKLFF. For the CDR3, the DNA is TGCAGTGCTCTGGACAGGGTGGAAAAACTGTTTTTT.

The rearrangement joins TRBV20-1 to TRBJ2-1, with 8 bases that match TRBD2. CDR3 length: 11 residues. Germline V gene sequence: CDR1 DFQATT, CDR2 SNEGSKA (reference sequence). V was clipped by 3 bases and J by 9 bases; unmatched bases: 1. Written as DNA, the CDR3 is TGCAGTGCTAGCGGGAGGGCTGAGCAGTTCTTC. Its protein product is CSASGRAEQFF.